This record concerns one TCR beta chain sequence. This sample stems from a study of regulatory T cells in long-lasting Graves disease. The CDR3 totals 15 residues. Trimming left V 1 base short and J 3 bases short, with 11 bases between. The germline gives CDR1 MNHNS, CDR2 SASEGT. The TCR beta library used iRepertoire HTBI primers with Arm-PCR amplification of CDR3. As originally analysed: Sequenced samples collectively carried about 62 TRBV and roughly 15 TRBJ segments. TCRdb processed the multiplex PCR reads anew with MiXCR; each CDR3 protein has one entry. What appears here as the V and J calls and clone size reflects TCRdb's work, not the paper's. The sample consists of 550,000 to 700,000 distinct CDR3 sequences, 15% to 20% of them appearing once. As for time point: newly diagnosed GD, antithyroid drugs for less than 3 months. PBMCs provided the RNA from which the TCR library was made. This sample also belongs to another study, concerning T cells in Graves' hyperthyroidism and ophthalmopathy.

The specimen comprised peripheral blood mononuclear cells (PBMCs), sampled at new diagnosis, from a patient treated with antithyroid drugs. The genes are TRBV6-1 and TRBJ2-3, with D tentatively TRBD1 or TRBD2 (5 bases each). This receptor was obtained from a man aged 18 to 35 with Graves disease. The CDR3 here is CASSEGGQGTDTQYF. The CDR3 DNA sequence: TGTGCCAGCAGTGAAGGAGGGCAGGGAACAGATACGCAGTATTTT.